This is a list of T cell receptor beta chains from one sample in a study of blood T cell repertoires in COVID-19. Clones were read by immunoSEQ multiplex PCR, and TCRdb kept only the in-frame ones, dropping some. The sample includes fewer than 150,000 clones, over 70% of them seen just once. The sample comprised peripheral blood. Every receptor here comes from a man at least 80 years old with acute or convalescent COVID-19. Both conserved end residues are part of each CDR3. D genes are given only for firm matches. Not every row has a clone size; where given, it reads once, few, many or a size class.

clone size	J gene	D gene	V gene	CDR3 DNA	CDR3 protein
many	TRBJ2-7	NA	TRBV7-2	TGTGCCAGCAGCTTATATTTAGCTACCTACGAGCAGTACTTC	CASSLYLATYEQYF
few	TRBJ2-5	NA	TRBV5-6	TGTGCCAGCAGCCATAATCCTCAGGGTAGGACCCAGTACTTC	CASSHNPQGRTQYF
NA	TRBJ1-5	TRBD1	TRBV28	TGTGCCAGCGGGAGGTACAGGGGAGTTAGCAATCAGCCCCAGCATTTT	CASGRYRGVSNQPQHF
few	TRBJ1-2	TRBD1	TRBV6-5	TGTGCCAGCAACCCGACAGGGGCCTATGGCTACACCTTC	CASNPTGAYGYTF
NA	TRBJ2-2	NA	TRBV2	TGTGCCAGCAGTGCAGGACAGACCAACACCGGGGAGCTGTTTTTT	CASSAGQTNTGELFF
NA	TRBJ2-5	NA	TRBV5-1	TGCGCCAGCAGCTTGGGGCCCACCCAAGAGACCCAGTACTTC	CASSLGPTQETQYF
NA	TRBJ1-5	TRBD1	TRBV19	TGTGCCAGTAGTATCGGGACAGGCGCTCAGCCCCAGCATTTT	CASSIGTGAQPQHF
NA	TRBJ1-1	TRBD1	TRBV5-1	TGCGCCAGCAGCTTGGCGGACAGGGCCACTGAAGCTTTCTTT	CASSLADRATEAFF
NA	TRBJ1-1	TRBD1	TRBV7-7	TGTGCCAGCAGCCCTCCCGGGACAGGGTTAATGAACACTGAAGCTTTCTTT	CASSPPGTGLMNTEAFF
NA	TRBJ1-6	NA	TRBV19	TGTGCCAGTAGTTACCGTCGAGATTCACCCCTCCACTTT	CASSYRRDSPLHF
NA	TRBJ1-2	NA	TRBV7-2	TGTGCCAGCAGCTTACCCGACGGGTATGGCTACACCTTC	CASSLPDGYGYTF
NA	TRBJ2-1	TRBD1	TRBV12-3/TRBV12-4	TGTGCCAGCAGTTTCGCAGGGGGCATTGAGCAGTTCTTC	CASSFAGGIEQFF
once	TRBJ2-7	NA	TRBV6-5	TGTGCCAGCAGTTACTCCGAGGCCTACGAGCAGTACTTC	CASSYSEAYEQYF
NA	TRBJ2-1	NA	TRBV3-1/TRBV3-2	TGTGCCAGCAGCCGGGGGGGCCTAAGGAATGAGCAGTTCTTC	CASSRGGLRNEQFF
NA	TRBJ2-7	TRBD1	TRBV2	TGTGCCAGCAGCGAAAGGACAGGGGGCTCGTGGGAGCAGTACTTC	CASSERTGGSWEQYF
NA	TRBJ1-6	TRBD1	TRBV6-5	TGTGCCAGCACCCCTGGGACAGCGCTAAATTCACCCCTCCACTTT	CASTPGTALNSPLHF
NA	TRBJ2-1	NA	TRBV5-1	TGCGCCAGCAGCTTCGGTCCAGGGACAAACAATGAGCAGTTCTTC	CASSFGPGTNNEQFF
once	TRBJ1-2	TRBD1	TRBV7-9	TGTGCCAGCAGCCAGGGGACAGGGGGCTATGGCTACACCTTC	CASSQGTGGYGYTF
NA	TRBJ2-7	TRBD1	TRBV6-1	TGTGCCAGCAGTGAGCAACCGGGACAGGGTATGTACGAGCAGTACTTC	CASSEQPGQGMYEQYF
once	TRBJ1-2	NA	TRBV15	TGTGCCACCAGCAGGAGAGCGGATGGCTACACCTTC	CATSRRADGYTF
once	TRBJ2-1	TRBD2	TRBV5-8	TGTGCCAGCAGTGGAGGCGGGGGGGCCTTTTACAATGAGCAGTTCTTC	CASSGGGGAFYNEQFF
NA	TRBJ2-3	TRBD2	TRBV29-1	TGCAGCGTCGAACTAGCGGGACTCACAGATACGCAGTATTTT	CSVELAGLTDTQYF
NA	TRBJ2-3	NA	TRBV4-1	TGCGCCAGCAGCGTCCGGGACTCGGAAGATACGCAGTATTTT	CASSVRDSEDTQYF
NA	TRBJ1-6	NA	TRBV30	TGTGCCTGGAGAAAGTGGAGTTCACCCCTCCACTTT	CAWRKWSSPLHF
NA	TRBJ1-2	TRBD1	TRBV12-3/TRBV12-4	TGTGCCAGCAGTTCGACAGGGGGCTATGGCTACACCTTC	CASSSTGGYGYTF
few	TRBJ1-3	NA	TRBV9	TGTGCCAGCAGCAGGGGAGGCGCTGGGTCTGGAAACACCATATATTTT	CASSRGGAGSGNTIYF
few	TRBJ1-1	TRBD1	TRBV27	TGTGCCAGCAGTTTGCAGGGGGGTATTGAAGCTTTCTTT	CASSLQGGIEAFF
NA	TRBJ2-1	NA	TRBV7-2	TGTGCCAGCAGCTTAGGTAGCATACGGGAGCAGTTCTTC	CASSLGSIREQFF
NA	TRBJ1-5	NA	TRBV7-2	TGTGCCAGCAGCTTACCGGGGGGCAATCAGCCCCAGCATTTT	CASSLPGGNQPQHF
few	TRBJ1-1	TRBD1	TRBV5-1	TGCGCCAGCAGCTTTGACAGGGACGGACGGTCCTCGAACACTGAAGCTTTCTTT	CASSFDRDGRSSNTEAFF
NA	TRBJ2-4	NA	TRBV6-1	TGTGCCAGCAGTGAAGTCGTATTAGCAGGGAATAACATTCAGTACTTC	CASSEVVLAGNNIQYF